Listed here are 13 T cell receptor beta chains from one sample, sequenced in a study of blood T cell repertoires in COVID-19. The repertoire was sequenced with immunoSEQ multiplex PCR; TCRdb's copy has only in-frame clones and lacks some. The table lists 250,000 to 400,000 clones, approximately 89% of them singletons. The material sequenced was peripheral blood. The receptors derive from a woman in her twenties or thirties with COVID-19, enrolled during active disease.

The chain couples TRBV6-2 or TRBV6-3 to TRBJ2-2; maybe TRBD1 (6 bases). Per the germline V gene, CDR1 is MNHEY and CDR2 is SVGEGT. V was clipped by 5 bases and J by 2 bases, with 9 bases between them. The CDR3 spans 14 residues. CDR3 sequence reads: CASSPQGNTGELFF. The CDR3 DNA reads TGTGCCAGCAGTCCACAGGGTAACACCGGGGAGCTGTTTTTT.

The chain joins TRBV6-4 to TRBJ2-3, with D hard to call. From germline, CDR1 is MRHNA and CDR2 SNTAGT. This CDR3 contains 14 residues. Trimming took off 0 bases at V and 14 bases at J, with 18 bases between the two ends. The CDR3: CASSDSISSPRAYF. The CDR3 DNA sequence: TGTGCCAGCAGTGACTCGATCTCGTCCCCCCGCGCGTATTTT.

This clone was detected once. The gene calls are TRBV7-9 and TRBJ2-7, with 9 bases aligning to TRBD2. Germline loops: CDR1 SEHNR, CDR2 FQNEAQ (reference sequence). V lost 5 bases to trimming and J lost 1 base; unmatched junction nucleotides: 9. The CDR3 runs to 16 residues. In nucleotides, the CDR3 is TGTGCCAGCAGCACCACCGGGACTAGCAGGTCCTACGAGCAGTACTTC. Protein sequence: CASSTTGTSRSYEQYF.

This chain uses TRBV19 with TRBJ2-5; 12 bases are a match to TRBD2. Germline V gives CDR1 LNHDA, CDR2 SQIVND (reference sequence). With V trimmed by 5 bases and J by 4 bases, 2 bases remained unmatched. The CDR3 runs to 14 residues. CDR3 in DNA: TGTGCCAGTAGTCCGGGACTAGCGGGAGAGACCCAGTACTTC. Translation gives CASSPGLAGETQYF.

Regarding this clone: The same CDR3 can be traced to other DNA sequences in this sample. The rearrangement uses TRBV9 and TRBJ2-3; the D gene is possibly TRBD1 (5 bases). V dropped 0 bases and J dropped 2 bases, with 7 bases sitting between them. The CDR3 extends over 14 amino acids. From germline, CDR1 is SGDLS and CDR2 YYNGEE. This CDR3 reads CASSVGQITDTQYF. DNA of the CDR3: TGTGCCAGCAGCGTAGGACAGATCACAGATACGCAGTATTTT. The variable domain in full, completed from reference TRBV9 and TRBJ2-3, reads DSGVTQTPKHLITATGQRVTLRCSPRSGDLSVYWYQQSLDQGLQFLIQYYNGEERAKGNILERFSAQQFPDLHSELNLSSLELGDSALYFCASSVGQITDTQYFGPGTRLTVL.

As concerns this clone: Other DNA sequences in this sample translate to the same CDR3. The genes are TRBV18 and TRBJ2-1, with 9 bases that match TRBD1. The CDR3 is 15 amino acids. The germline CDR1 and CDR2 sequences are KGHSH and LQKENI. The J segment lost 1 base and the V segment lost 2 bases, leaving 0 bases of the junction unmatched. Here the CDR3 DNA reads TGTGCCAGCTCACCAGGGACAGGGTCCTACAATGAGCAGTTCTTC. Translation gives CASSPGTGSYNEQFF.

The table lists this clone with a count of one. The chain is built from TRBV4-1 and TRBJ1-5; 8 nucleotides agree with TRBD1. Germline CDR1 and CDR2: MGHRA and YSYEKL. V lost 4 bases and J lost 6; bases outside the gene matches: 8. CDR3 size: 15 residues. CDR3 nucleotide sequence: TGCGCCAGCAGCCCACTTCTTACAGGGGGTCAGCCCCAGCATTTT. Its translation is CASSPLLTGGQPQHF.

The DNA of the CDR3 is TGTGCCAGCAGGGACAGGGGACGTGTCACAGATACGCAGTATTTT. Translation: CASRDRGRVTDTQYF. The chain carries TRBV6-5 and TRBJ2-3; 9 nucleotides agree with TRBD1. V lost 6 bases, J lost 2 bases, and 6 bases stayed unmatched. This CDR3 comprises 15 residues. Germline V gives CDR1 MNHEY, CDR2 SVGAGI.

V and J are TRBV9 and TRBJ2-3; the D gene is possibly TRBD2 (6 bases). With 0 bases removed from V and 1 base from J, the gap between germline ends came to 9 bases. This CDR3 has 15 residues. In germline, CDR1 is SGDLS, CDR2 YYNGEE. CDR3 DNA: TGTGCCAGCAGCGTAGAGGCTAGCGGCACAGATACGCAGTATTTT. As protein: CASSVEASGTDTQYF.

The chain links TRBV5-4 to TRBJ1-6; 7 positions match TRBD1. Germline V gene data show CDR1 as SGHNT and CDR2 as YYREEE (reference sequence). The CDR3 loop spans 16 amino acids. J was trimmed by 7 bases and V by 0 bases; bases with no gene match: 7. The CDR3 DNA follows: TGTGCCAGCAGCTTGGGGTCAGGGGGTTCCAATTCACCCCTCCACTTT. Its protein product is CASSLGSGGSNSPLHF.

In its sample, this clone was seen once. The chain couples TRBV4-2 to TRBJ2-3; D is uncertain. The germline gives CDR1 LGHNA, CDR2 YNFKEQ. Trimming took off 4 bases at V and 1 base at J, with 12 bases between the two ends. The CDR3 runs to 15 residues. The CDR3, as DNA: TGTGCCAGCAGCCCTACGGAGCCAGGCACAGATACGCAGTATTTT. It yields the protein CASSPTEPGTDTQYF.

The CDR3 nucleotides read TGTGCCAGCAGTTCCGGTAATAGCGGGGGCCTCAGCGGAGGGACGCAGTATTTT. Encoded protein: CASSSGNSGGLSGGTQYF. The chain is built from TRBV27 and TRBJ2-3; 9 bases fit TRBD2. Germline CDR1 and CDR2: MNHEY and SMNVEV (reference sequence). After removal of 4 bases from V and 9 bases from J, the junction contained 20 bases not matched to a gene. The CDR3 spans 18 residues.

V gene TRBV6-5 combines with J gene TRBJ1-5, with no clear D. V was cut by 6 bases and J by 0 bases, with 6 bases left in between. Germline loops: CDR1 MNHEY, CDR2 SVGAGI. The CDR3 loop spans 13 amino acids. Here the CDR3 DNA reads TGTGCCAGCAGCCTAGATAGCAATCAGCCCCAGCATTTT. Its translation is CASSLDSNQPQHF.